Given below is one T cell receptor beta chain in context. The antigen it recognizes is unknown. The sample originates from a study of cytomegalovirus exposure and HLA in healthy donors listed by TCRdb under 2017. For the wider study: According to an earlier analysis of a few hundred of the donors, about 179 million T cells yielded roughly 110 million unique TCR beta sequences and around 280 Gb of sequence data. Donor age, sex, ethnicity and CMV serostatus were compiled together with the repertoire data. The study combined high-throughput TCR immunosequencing, statistical association of individual TCRs with disease status, and machine learning to predict cytomegalovirus infection status. Every discovery cohort repertoire had been produced on one sequencing platform. Using immunosequencing, the study profiled T cell repertoires from fewer than 700 subjects and related those repertoires to cytomegalovirus serostatus. Typing coverage differed by locus: A, B, C, DRB1 and DQB1 were typed in roughly 620-640 donors, DQA1 in 522, DPA1 in 606, and DPB1 in approximately 450. The aim of the study was to test whether cataloging public T cell receptors could identify signatures of past pathogen exposure. An earlier analysis of 587 of the donors applied high-throughput TCR beta sequencing to assess whether each TCR beta V gene segment acted as functional or pseudogenic. Among 350 to 400 genotyped donors of the cohort, an average of around 240,000 unique TCR beta nucleotide sequences were sequenced per donor, roughly 20% of them non-productive. Around 320 gigabases of sequencing data and roughly 90 million unique TCR sequences were included in an early release covering roughly 600 HLA-typed donors. A later analysis re-analyzed previously published TCR beta repertoires from about 600 donors and added high-resolution HLA genotyping to study TCR occurrence patterns. Besides the first cohort of 666 subjects, a separate validation cohort made up of 120 different subjects was used. A later genetic analysis took genome-wide SNP genotypes for about 55% of the roughly 700 donors and used that subset as a discovery cohort. Several DR-DQ haplotypes were handled as single units for association and clustering, since linkage in the cohort was strong. Among the roughly 400 genotyped donors, around 81% belonged to the genetic ancestry cluster associated with self-reported Caucasian donors. The later analysis used no new phenotypic data to find candidate immune exposures, relying instead on TCR beta sequences and their occurrence across donors. Class I and class II HLA loci were covered by the typing at four-digit resolution. Study-level results and caveats: The earlier analysis of approximately 540 of the donors excluded approximately 15 rarely observed V segments, including chromosome 9 orphons, because counts were too low. A later analysis associated 15,000 to 20,000 TCR beta sequences with specific HLA alleles at a false discovery rate of 0.05. CMV serostatus was the only immune exposure information available for the cohort. A later genetic analysis associated a missense DCLRE1C variant with V-gene and J-gene trimming of TCR beta chains, and an independent cohort replicated the association. A total of about 150 TCR beta chains were listed by the study as associated with cytomegalovirus. A later genetic analysis reported fewer N-insertions in productive TCRs among donors in an Asian-associated ancestry cluster than the roughly 700-donor mean. In a later analysis, most CMV-associated TCR beta chains were found to appear HLA-restricted, with HLA associations seemingly driven largely by CMV exposure. The classifier was reported to diagnose cytomegalovirus status with high specificity and sensitivity in both the original and validation cohorts. In an earlier analysis of about 600 of the donors, most TCR beta V segments appeared in productive rearrangements about 87% or about 30% of the time, broadly matching IMGT annotations. HLA typing was unavailable for some donors at each locus, so association tests used only the typed subset. Correlated functional status among segregating V segments might reflect linkage disequilibrium, but an unknown experimental factor could not be ruled out. The authors suggested that the approach could potentially be extended to other disease states and immunological phenotypes. Several of the top co-occurrence clusters appeared to be linked to parvovirus B19, influenza, CMV and Epstein-Barr virus, according to a later analysis. This cohort had only TCR beta chains sequenced, and the lack of alpha or paired-chain data limited which features could be detected. The presence/absence analyses assumed that sequencing depth was roughly uniform across donors, and that assumption may not be true. A further reported finding was that TCR beta sequences accurately predicted the HLA-A and HLA-B alleles for most subjects in the first cohort. The sequencing pipeline was judged likely to have produced a cluster of highly shared sequence variants as a technical artifact. The 87-base-pair reads could not distinguish some IMGT-functional V segments, including TRBV6-2 and TRBV6-3, so those segments were excluded. When HLA alleles, especially DR and DQ, strongly co-occurred, TCR associations were difficult to assign to individual alleles. A later analysis found that TCR association rates varied across HLA loci, with DRB1 alleles showing the most associated TCRs and HLA-C alleles the fewest. While some public TCRs were present in many individuals, most TCR sequences turned up only very rarely across donors. In a later analysis, HLA-associated TCR beta chains were found to be more clonally expanded and to have lower generation probabilities than equally common non-associated chains. In vitro tests confirmed that a few of the cytomegalovirus-associated TCR beta chains recognize cytomegalovirus antigens.

The library was produced with the immunoSEQ multiplex PCR assay. For the multiplex PCR, a mixture combining 60 forward primers for TCR Vbeta segments and 13 reverse primers for TCR Jbeta segments was used. The CDR3 region of rearranged TCR beta genes was amplified from genomic DNA by a multiplex PCR assay. On the Illumina HiSeq System, the amplified TCR beta libraries were sequenced as 87-base-pair reads. The published analysis was carried out like this. A later analysis tallied tens of millions of unique TCR beta chains across the 550 to 850 repertoires, and approximately 12 million of those chains were shared by two or more donors. Raw reads were error-corrected and collapsed into unique sequences with a nearest-neighbor algorithm that merged closely related sequences to remove PCR and sequencing errors. V, D and J gene segments were assigned by aligning CDR3 sequences to IMGT reference sequences. Each retained sequence needed at least a six-nucleotide match to both a V gene segment and a J gene segment. Rearrangements were classified as productive when the CDR3 lacked stop codons and remained in frame with V and J, and all other rearrangements were classified as non-productive. CDR3 was defined according to IMGT convention as the region running from the second conserved V-encoded cysteine to the conserved J-encoded phenylalanine. The earlier analysis of 587 of the donors excluded sequences that lacked an unambiguous match to a single V gene segment. In an earlier analysis of about 590 of the donors, a V segment was called functional when productive rearrangements were above 56.7%, and segregating when the standard deviation between donors exceeded 5%. A statistical classification framework was built to diagnose cytomegalovirus status from the catalog of TCR beta chain sequences. In a later analysis, V and J genes were assigned by comparing TCR nucleotide sequences against IMGT/GENE-DB human TR gene sequences. A later analysis assigned CDR3 sequences and most-parsimonious VDJ recombination scenarios with the TCRdist pipeline. A later analysis defined each TCR beta chain by its CDR3 amino acid sequence plus V-gene family, and excluded reads lacking a unique V-gene family. To address suspected cross-contamination and a sequencing artifact, a later analysis removed 592 highly shared, low-generation-probability nucleotide sequences. For each public chain, a later analysis derived a clonal expansion index from normalized ranks of inferred template counts within each repertoire. In a later analysis, generation probabilities were computed with a VDJ recombination model fitted to out-of-frame rearrangements, and the resulting probabilities were checked against IGoR. Hypergeometric tests were used in a later analysis to score TCR-TCR, TCR-HLA and TCR-CMV co-occurrence, with a repertoire-size bias correction applied to the TCR pairs. To estimate false discovery rates, a later analysis permuted the HLA or CMV assignments 20 times. In a later analysis, co-occurring TCRs were grouped using DBSCAN, and TCRdist sequence similarity was added for clustering within HLA-allele-positive subsets. Co-occurrence clustering excluded repertoires with fewer than 30,000 or more than 120,000 public chains, plus five with anomalous nucleotide sharing. TCRdb stores this immuneACCESS table with in-frame sequences only. Part of the clones is absent; in the studies checked, under half of the shortfall reflects unresolved V genes, and no reason is known for the rest. V and J calls and clone size follow that table, whereas D and trimming were derived from the DNA. This sample's table has entries for 100,000 to 150,000 clones. The ten largest account for over 1.5% of the sample.

From the cysteine up to the phenylalanine, the CDR3 has a length of 17 residues. Of all the DNA, just the CDR3 is kept, 51 bases in frame from base 1. Trimming takes 1 base off V and 3 bases off J; junction bases not matched to a gene: 8. According to the germline V gene, CDR1 reads SGHRS and CDR2 reads YFSETQ. The cohort consisted of 600 or so healthy bone marrow donors. Cohort members were all nominally healthy when sampled, although unrecorded immune exposures were likely present. The donor was CMV seropositive and was included in the group of some 290 seropositive cohort members. A peripheral blood sample was provided by each donor, and peripheral blood mononuclear cells were used for TCR beta sequencing. The Qiagen DNeasy Blood Extraction Kit was used to extract genomic DNA from the blood cell samples.

This receptor was identified in a woman aged 40 to 49 in good health and CMV-seropositive. The receptor chain draws on TRBV5-1 and TRBJ2-5; TRBD2 matches 11 bases in the middle. Specimen: PBMCs. The sequenced DNA is TGCGCCAGCAGCTTGATGGCGTTAGCGGGAGGGGAAGAGACCCAGTACTTC. It translates as CASSLMALAGGEETQYF.